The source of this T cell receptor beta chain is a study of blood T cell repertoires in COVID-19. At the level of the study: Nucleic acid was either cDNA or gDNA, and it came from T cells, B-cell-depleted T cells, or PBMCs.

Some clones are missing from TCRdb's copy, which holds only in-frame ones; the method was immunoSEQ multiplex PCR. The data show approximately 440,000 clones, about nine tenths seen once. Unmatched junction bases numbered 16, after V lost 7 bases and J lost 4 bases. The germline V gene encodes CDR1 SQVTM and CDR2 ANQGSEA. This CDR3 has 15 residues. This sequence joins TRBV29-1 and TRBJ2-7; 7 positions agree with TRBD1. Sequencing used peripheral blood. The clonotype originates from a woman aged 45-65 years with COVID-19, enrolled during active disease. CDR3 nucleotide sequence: TGCAGCGCCTACCTCTATGACAGGGAAAGGTACGAGCAGTACTTC. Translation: CSAYLYDRERYEQYF.